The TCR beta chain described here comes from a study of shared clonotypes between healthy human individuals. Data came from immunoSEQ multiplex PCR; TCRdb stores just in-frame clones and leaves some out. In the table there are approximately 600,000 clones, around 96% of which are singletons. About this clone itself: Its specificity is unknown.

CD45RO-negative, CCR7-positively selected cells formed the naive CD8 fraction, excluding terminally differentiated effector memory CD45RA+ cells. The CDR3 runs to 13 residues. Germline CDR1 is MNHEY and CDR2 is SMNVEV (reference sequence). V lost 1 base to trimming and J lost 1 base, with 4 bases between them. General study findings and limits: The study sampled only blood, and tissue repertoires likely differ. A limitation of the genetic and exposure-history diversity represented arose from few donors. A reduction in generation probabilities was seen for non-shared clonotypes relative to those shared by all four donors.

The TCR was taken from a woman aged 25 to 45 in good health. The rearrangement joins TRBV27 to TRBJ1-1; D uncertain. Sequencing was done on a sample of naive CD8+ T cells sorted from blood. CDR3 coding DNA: TGTGCCAGCAGTTTATATCAGAACACTGAAGCTTTCTTT. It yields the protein CASSLYQNTEAFF.